One TCR beta chain is described in this entry. Its target is unknown. This entry is derived from a study of vaccination and CD4 T cells after COVID-19. Overall study context: It was a median roughly 100 days after diagnosis, with a range of 35 to 161, that post-COVID samples were drawn. General study points: Median SARS-CoV-2-reactive clonotypes rose from approximately 23 to 38, not significantly. Analysis of convalescent patients found that 304 of 307 vaccine-specific clones were spike mono-reactive.

Germline loops: CDR1 DFQATT, CDR2 SNEGSKA (reference sequence). The length of the CDR3 is 13 residues. J lost 3 bases, V lost 3 bases, and 4 bases had no gene match. The Oncomine TCR Beta short-read assay was what sequenced the DNA obtained from cultured CD4+ T cells. TCRdb reprocessed the PCR reads via MiXCR and lists one record per CDR3 protein. The sample holds about 2,000 distinct CDR3 sequences, roughly 55% seen once. Described treatment: roughly 10-day PBMC culture with coronavirus spike peptide pools or control peptides (ViraFEST assay). Those CD4+ T cells from the unexposed donor predate the COVID-19 pandemic (2011-2018). Alongside 7.5 to 10 IU/ml IL-2 and about 9.6 ug/ml peptide pools, PBMCs were cultured at under 2.5 million per well.

Material: CD4+ T cells from blood, cultured in vitro. This sequence originates from a human donor in good health. The chain couples TRBV20-1 to TRBJ2-5; 7 bases are a match to TRBD1. In DNA, the CDR3 is TGCAGTGCTAGGAAGGGACAGAAAGAGACCCAGTACTTC. Its translation is CSARKGQKETQYF.